These T cell receptor beta chains were read from a single sample in a study of beta chain features in type 1 diabetes. TCRdb's copy holds only in-frame clones and misses some; the assay was immunoSEQ multiplex PCR. The data hold under 500,000 clones, with around 28% observed a single time. Sequencing input: naive CD4+ T cells from blood. Receptor source: a man younger than 35 in good health. Each CDR3 is given with its conserved first and last residue. A D gene is named only where the DNA matches it firmly. A clone size is listed for some rows: how often the clone was seen (once, few, many), or a class if it is expanded.

d_gene,abundance,v_gene,j_gene,CDR3aa,CDR3nt
NA,once,TRBV29-1,TRBJ1-2,CSVRGYSDYGYTF,TGCAGCGTTCGGGGTTACTCGGACTATGGCTACACCTTC
NA,few,TRBV12-5,TRBJ2-7,CASGFPSPTSGGGTYEQYF,TGTGCTAGTGGTTTCCCCTCCCCGACAAGCGGTGGGGGTACCTACGAGCAGTACTTC
NA,once,TRBV11-2,TRBJ2-5,CASSPIRGQRETQYF,TGTGCCAGCAGCCCAATCCGGGGGCAGCGAGAGACCCAGTACTTC
NA,few,TRBV7-9,TRBJ2-3,CASSSAGDTQYF,TGTGCCAGCAGCTCGGCCGGTGATACGCAGTATTTT
TRBD1,few,TRBV15,TRBJ2-1,CATSSVLPRTGRNEQFF,TGTGCCACCAGCAGCGTACTACCCAGGACAGGGCGCAATGAGCAGTTCTTC
NA,NA,TRBV6-1,TRBJ1-1,CASTTSVRANTEAFF,TGTGCCAGCACCACAAGCGTGAGGGCGAACACTGAAGCTTTCTTT
NA,few,TRBV29-1,TRBJ2-3,CSVGGPGSTDTQYF,TGCAGCGTTGGCGGGCCGGGGAGCACAGATACGCAGTATTTT
TRBD1,NA,TRBV11-3,TRBJ2-3,CASSFGQGATDTQYF,TGTGCCAGCAGCTTCGGCCAGGGGGCAACAGATACGCAGTATTTT
NA,NA,TRBV5-4,TRBJ2-5,CASSLAVRETQYF,TGTGCCAGCAGCTTGGCGGTTCGGGAGACCCAGTACTTC
TRBD2,NA,TRBV29-1,TRBJ2-1,CSAPRREGRGGNYNEQFF,TGCAGCGCCCCACGGCGGGAGGGCCGAGGGGGGAACTACAATGAGCAGTTCTTC
NA,few,TRBV5-6,TRBJ2-5,CASSPVGRQETQYF,TGTGCCAGCAGCCCCGTTGGGCGGCAAGAGACCCAGTACTTC
NA,NA,TRBV19,TRBJ1-5,CASSILYSNQPQHF,TGTGCCAGTAGTATTTTGTATAGCAATCAGCCCCAGCATTTT
TRBD1,NA,TRBV4-2,TRBJ2-7,CASSPVTGGVNEQYF,TGTGCCAGCAGCCCTGTAACAGGGGGTGTAAACGAGCAGTACTTC
NA,NA,TRBV7-9,TRBJ2-1,CASSFVGGSYNEQFF,TGTGCCAGCAGCTTCGTCGGAGGCTCCTACAATGAGCAGTTCTTC
NA,few,TRBV7-2,TRBJ2-7,CASSYIGRSYEQYF,TGTGCCAGCAGCTATATCGGGAGATCCTACGAGCAGTACTTC
NA,NA,TRBV9,TRBJ2-1,CASSVVGESHEQFF,TGTGCCAGCAGCGTAGTGGGGGAGAGTCATGAGCAGTTCTTC
NA,once,TRBV7-8,TRBJ2-5,CASSPSAETQYF,TGTGCCAGCAGCCCCTCGGCGGAGACCCAGTACTTC
NA,NA,TRBV18,TRBJ2-5,CASSPWRDGQETQYF,TGTGCCAGCTCACCATGGCGCGACGGCCAAGAGACCCAGTACTTC